The rows below give T cell receptor beta chains drawn from one sample of a study of OX40 agonist ivuxolimab in advanced cancers. Using immunoSEQ multiplex PCR, the repertoire was profiled, and TCRdb retains in-frame clones only, with some absent. The data contain fewer than 60,000 clones, around 85% of them singletons. Specimen: CD4+ or CD8+ T cells sorted from blood, collected in a trial of the OX40 agonist ivuxolimab. Receptor source: an adult with an advanced solid tumor such as melanoma, head and neck, liver or kidney cancer. The CDR3 runs from the conserved cysteine through the conserved F or W. The D gene is left open where the match is weak. Clone size is shown for a subset of rows, as once, few, many or a class of expanded clone.

v_gene,j_gene,d_gene,abundance,CDR3nt,CDR3aa
TRBV9,TRBJ1-5,.,.,TGTGCCAGCAGCTTCGACGGTGGTCAGCCCCAGCATTTT,CASSFDGGQPQHF
TRBV19,TRBJ2-7,TRBD1,.,TGTGCCAGTAGTATCCCCCCGGGACAGGGGGCCTTCTACGAGCAGTACTTC,CASSIPPGQGAFYEQYF
TRBV11-2,TRBJ2-3,TRBD2,.,TGTGCCAGCAGCTTAGTCAGCGGGGGGGCCGCGTTCGTGTATTTT,CASSLVSGGAAFVYF
TRBV4-3,TRBJ2-2,.,.,TGCGCCAGCAGCCAAGCCCCCGCGAACACCGGGGAGCTGTTTTTT,CASSQAPANTGELFF
TRBV6-5,TRBJ2-7,.,.,TGTGCCAGCAGTGTCTTAGGAGGGGGGGCGAAAGAGCAGTACTTC,CASSVLGGGAKEQYF
TRBV29-1,TRBJ2-1,.,.,TGCAGCGTTGATTCTGGGGCAGTAAAGTACAATGAGCAGTTCTTC,CSVDSGAVKYNEQFF
TRBV7-9,TRBJ2-1,.,many,TGTGCCAGCAGCCGCGGCGGGAACAATGAGCAGTTCTTC,CASSRGGNNEQFF
TRBV5-1,TRBJ1-1,.,once,TGCGCCACCCGGACAGCCAACAATGAAGCTTTCTTT,CATRTANNEAFF
TRBV27,TRBJ1-1,.,.,TGTGCCAGCAGTTTAGGAGGGGCTGAAGCTTTCTTT,CASSLGGAEAFF
TRBV19,TRBJ1-5,.,.,TGTGCCAGTAGCCTCTGGGAGGGGGATCAGCCCCAGCATTTT,CASSLWEGDQPQHF
TRBV6-5,TRBJ1-2,.,.,TGTGCCAGCAGTTACTCGAGCAGTTACTATGGCTACACCTTC,CASSYSSSYYGYTF
TRBV7-2,TRBJ1-4,.,.,TGTGCCAGCAGCCCTAGATGGGGTAGTGGGGAGATTAATGAAAAACTGTTTTTT,CASSPRWGSGEINEKLFF
TRBV9,TRBJ2-2,.,.,TGTGCCAGCAGCGCTGGGTACGGGGAGCTGTTTTTT,CASSAGYGELFF
TRBV4-1,TRBJ2-2,.,.,TGCGCCAGCAGCCCTGGAGTCCCCGGGGAGCTGTTTTTT,CASSPGVPGELFF
TRBV7-9,TRBJ1-1,.,.,TGTGCCAGCAGCTTCTCCGGCACCTTGAGCACTGAAGCTTTCTTT,CASSFSGTLSTEAFF
TRBV27,TRBJ2-2,.,.,TGTGCCAGCAGCCCAATGTTTGCCGGGGAGCTGTTTTTT,CASSPMFAGELFF
TRBV4-3,TRBJ1-4,.,.,TGCGCCAGCAGCCAAGAGGGAGTTGGTAATGAAAAACTGTTTTTT,CASSQEGVGNEKLFF
TRBV19,TRBJ1-2,.,few,TGTGCCAGTAGCACGGGGCGATACTATGGCTACACCTTC,CASSTGRYYGYTF
TRBV5-6,TRBJ2-3,.,.,TGTGCCAGCACCTCAATGGCAGATACGCAGTATTTT,CASTSMADTQYF
TRBV5-6,TRBJ2-4,TRBD1,.,TGTGCCAGCAGCTGGACAGGGCAAAACATTCAGTACTTC,CASSWTGQNIQYF
TRBV5-1,TRBJ1-2,TRBD1,.,TGCGCCAGCAGCTTGGGACTCGGACAGGGAGGGTTTGGCTACACCTTC,CASSLGLGQGGFGYTF
TRBV6-1,TRBJ1-2,.,.,TGTGCCAGCAGTGAAGTAACAGCCCTCTATGGCTACACCTTC,CASSEVTALYGYTF
TRBV28,TRBJ2-7,.,few,TGTGCCAGCAACCCGGGAGACAGACGCTACGAGCAGTACTTC,CASNPGDRRYEQYF
TRBV18,TRBJ2-1,TRBD2,.,TGTGCCAGCTCACCACCCCGGGGGGGCAATGAGCAGTTCTTC,CASSPPRGGNEQFF
TRBV28,TRBJ1-4,.,once,TGTGCCAGCAGTTTACGGGGGGGAACTAATGAAAAACTGTTTTTT,CASSLRGGTNEKLFF
TRBV5-1,TRBJ2-1,.,once,TGCGCCAGCAGCTTCCGGGGGCCTTACAATGAGCAGTTCTTC,CASSFRGPYNEQFF
TRBV5-6,TRBJ1-2,TRBD1,.,TGTGCCAGCAGCTGGGGGACAGGGGTGGTTTACGATGGCTACACCTTC,CASSWGTGVVYDGYTF
TRBV5-1,TRBJ1-1,.,once,TGCGCCAGCAAGAGAGAGAACACTGAAGCTTTCTTT,CASKRENTEAFF
TRBV19,TRBJ1-5,.,.,TGTGCCAGTAGTATCCTAGGCAGCAATCAGCCCCAGCATTTT,CASSILGSNQPQHF
TRBV19,TRBJ1-1,.,.,TGTGCCAGTAGATCCCCATGGGGCACTGAAGCTTTCTTT,CASRSPWGTEAFF
TRBV13,TRBJ1-2,.,once,TGTGCCAGCAGCTTAGGCCGGGCTACCCACTATGGCTACACCTTC,CASSLGRATHYGYTF
TRBV11-1,TRBJ2-3,TRBD1,.,TGTGCCAGCAGCGCCTGGGGGGGACAGGGGACAGATACGCAGTATTTT,CASSAWGGQGTDTQYF
TRBV9,TRBJ2-2,TRBD2,once,TGTGCCAGCAGTACCGGGACTAGCGGGGGACAAGGCACCGGGGAGCTGTTTTTT,CASSTGTSGGQGTGELFF
TRBV30,TRBJ1-5,.,few,TGTGCCTGGAGAGGAAAATCCTACAATCAGCCCCAGCATTTT,CAWRGKSYNQPQHF
TRBV9,TRBJ2-2,.,once,TGTGCCAGCAGCGCCCCCAGGGAGATACCGAACACCGGGGAGCTGTTTTTT,CASSAPREIPNTGELFF
TRBV28,TRBJ1-2,.,.,TGTGCCAGCAGTCCGCAGGGGAGTTTTAGCTATGGCTACACCTTC,CASSPQGSFSYGYTF
TRBV11-2,TRBJ1-4,.,.,TGTGCCAGCAGCGACCCGGAAGGGACCACAAAACTGTTTTTT,CASSDPEGTTKLFF
TRBV4-3,TRBJ1-2,.,.,TGCGCCAGCAGCCAAGCCCCCGGGACATTTAACTATGGCTACACCTTC,CASSQAPGTFNYGYTF
TRBV6-5,TRBJ1-6,.,.,TGTGCCAGCAGTTACTCCTCCAGGGGTAATAATTCACCCCTCCACTTT,CASSYSSRGNNSPLHF
TRBV13,TRBJ1-2,.,.,TGTGCCAGCAGCTTAGGTGCAGGGCTTACTAACTATGGCTACACCTTC,CASSLGAGLTNYGYTF
TRBV9,TRBJ2-1,.,.,TGTGCCAGCAGCCCGGGGGCTAGCTCCTACAATGAGCAGTTCTTC,CASSPGASSYNEQFF
TRBV7-3,TRBJ1-1,.,.,TGTGCCAGCAGCCATCAGGGGTCTGAAGCTTTCTTT,CASSHQGSEAFF
TRBV11-2,TRBJ2-1,.,.,TGTGCCAGCAGCTTAGGGGTCAACTCCTACAATGAGCAGTTCTTC,CASSLGVNSYNEQFF
TRBV15,TRBJ2-2,TRBD2,.,TGTGCCACCAGCAGAGACAAGGAGACTAGCATGTTCCGGGAGCTGTTTTTT,CATSRDKETSMFRELFF
TRBV5-8,TRBJ2-5,.,.,TGTGCCAGCAGCCTAGACATGGATGAGACCCAGTACTTC,CASSLDMDETQYF
TRBV11-2,TRBJ2-7,.,.,TGTGCCAGCAGCCCCCAAAATGGCGAGCAGTACTTC,CASSPQNGEQYF
TRBV7-2,TRBJ2-2,.,.,TGTGCCAGCAGCCTGGGGGTCCCCGGGGAGCTGTTTTTT,CASSLGVPGELFF
TRBV7-9,TRBJ2-7,TRBD2,once,TGTGCCAGCAGCTCCAGTAAACTAGCGGGGGGCTCCTACGAGCAGTACTTC,CASSSSKLAGGSYEQYF
TRBV11-2,TRBJ2-1,TRBD2,.,TGTGCCAGCAGCCCGTGGGGCGGGGGGGCGAGCTCCTACAATGAGCAGTTCTTC,CASSPWGGGASSYNEQFF
TRBV4-1,TRBJ1-4,TRBD1,few,TGCGCCAGCAGCCAAGACCGGGAGGGGGCTTGGGGAAAACTGTTTTTT,CASSQDREGAWGKLFF
TRBV4-2,TRBJ1-4,.,.,TGTGCCAGCAACGTGGGGACCGGAAAACTGTTTTTT,CASNVGTGKLFF